Following are 10 T cell receptor beta chains from one sample sequenced in a study of T cell responses to AZD1222 COVID-19 vaccine. Method: immunoSEQ multiplex PCR; TCRdb's copy keeps in-frame clones and lacks some. The sample yields roughly 70,000 clones, 75% to 85% seen once. The sequences come from peripheral blood, collected on day 0 of AZD1222 vaccination. The origin of the receptors is an adult in good health.

This rearrangement joins TRBV6-5 to TRBJ1-2; D unclear. The germline V gene has CDR1 MNHEY and CDR2 SVGAGI. This CDR3 region has 13 residues. The germline V and J ends were trimmed by 2 bases and 4 bases, with 8 bases remaining between them. CDR3 nucleotide sequence: TGTGCCAGCAGTTACGCCGACGGCTATGGCTACACCTTC. As protein: CASSYADGYGYTF.

The chain recombines TRBV4-2 with TRBJ2-3; no firm D call. Germline CDR1 LGHNA, CDR2 YNFKEQ. V dropped 0 bases and J dropped 5 bases, with 9 bases sitting between them. The CDR3 has 14 residues. The CDR3 bases are TGTGCCAGCAGCCAAGATCACGGGCAAGATACGCAGTATTTT. This encodes CASSQDHGQDTQYF.

The chain has TRBV5-1 and TRBJ2-7, with 9 nucleotides matching TRBD2. J lost 2 bases, V lost 3 bases, and 9 bases had no gene match. CDR1 and CDR2 from the germline V gene are SGHRS and YFSETQ. The CDR3 runs 16 residues. The CDR3 reads CASSWPPGTSPYEQYF. The CDR3 DNA reads TGCGCCAGCAGCTGGCCCCCCGGGACTAGCCCCTACGAGCAGTACTTC.

The V call is TRBV2, the J call TRBJ1-1, with TRBD1 as a possible D gene (6 bases). CDR1 is SNHLY, CDR2 FYNNEI, per germline. The CDR3 covers 15 residues. V dropped 11 bases and J dropped 1 base, with 20 bases sitting between them. Here the CDR3 DNA reads TGTGCCCTCGTCGTCCCCGGGACATCGAACACTGAAGCTTTCTTT. It encodes CALVVPGTSNTEAFF. Full variable domain (outside the CDR3, taken from reference TRBV2 and TRBJ1-1): EPEVTQTPSHQVTQMGQEVILRCVPISNHLYFYWYRQILGQKVEFLVSFYNNEISEKSEIFDDQFSVERPDGSNFTLKIRSTKLEDSAMYFCALVVPGTSNTEAFFGQGTRLTVV.

The rearrangement links TRBV6-1 to TRBJ1-6; D is unclear. CDR3 length: 13 residues. Germline V gene data show CDR1 as MNHNS and CDR2 as SASEGT. V was cut by 3 bases and J by 4 bases, with 4 bases left in between. CDR3 sequence: CASSDGYNSPLHF. The CDR3 coding sequence is TGTGCCAGCAGTGACGGTTATAATTCACCCCTCCACTTT.

The rearrangement uses TRBV12-5 and TRBJ1-1; tentative D call: TRBD1 (6 bases). Trimming removed 6 bases at V and 0 bases at J, with 14 bases between. Germline V gene data show CDR1 as LGHNT and CDR2 as FRNRAP. This CDR3 is 15 amino acids long. This CDR3 reads CASGSGETLNTEAFF. CDR3 nucleotides: TGTGCTAGTGGATCAGGGGAGACTTTGAACACTGAAGCTTTCTTT.

This chain connects TRBV7-2 to TRBJ2-5, with 11 bases fitting TRBD1. Per germline, CDR1 SGHTA and CDR2 FQGNSA. The CDR3 contains 15 residues. V trimming: 0 bases; J trimming: 4 bases; junction bases outside the gene matches: 1. CDR3 protein: CASSLAGTGGETQYF. CDR3 DNA: TGTGCCAGCAGCTTAGCGGGGACAGGGGGAGAGACCCAGTACTTC.

V and J are TRBV6-5 and TRBJ1-6; D possibly corresponds to TRBD1 (6 bases). Deletions cut 6 bases from V and 2 bases from J, with 11 bases between. This CDR3 comprises 15 residues. The germline V gene has CDR1 MNHEY and CDR2 SVGAGI. This CDR3 is CASSLDRTYNSPLHF. For the CDR3, the DNA is TGTGCCAGCAGCCTCGACAGGACCTATAATTCACCCCTCCACTTT.

The V call is TRBV12-2, the J call TRBJ2-7; whether TRBD2, the table's D call, matches the DNA was not checked. TRBV12-2 is a documented pseudogene. CDR3 length: 14 residues. In nucleotides, the CDR3 is TGTGCAAGTCGCACTAGCGGGGTAACCTACGAGCAGTACTTC. It specifies CASRTSGVTYEQYF.

The V call is TRBV7-8, the J call TRBJ2-7, with D perhaps given as TRBD1 or TRBD2 (5 bases each). The V end lost 2 bases, the J end lost 3 bases, and 11 bases lay between the germline ends. CDR1 SGHVS and CDR2 FQNEAQ come from the germline V gene. The CDR3 has 14 residues. Written as DNA, the CDR3 is TGTGCCAGCAGCTTAACCGGGGCCTTCTACGAGCAGTACTTC. It translates to CASSLTGAFYEQYF.